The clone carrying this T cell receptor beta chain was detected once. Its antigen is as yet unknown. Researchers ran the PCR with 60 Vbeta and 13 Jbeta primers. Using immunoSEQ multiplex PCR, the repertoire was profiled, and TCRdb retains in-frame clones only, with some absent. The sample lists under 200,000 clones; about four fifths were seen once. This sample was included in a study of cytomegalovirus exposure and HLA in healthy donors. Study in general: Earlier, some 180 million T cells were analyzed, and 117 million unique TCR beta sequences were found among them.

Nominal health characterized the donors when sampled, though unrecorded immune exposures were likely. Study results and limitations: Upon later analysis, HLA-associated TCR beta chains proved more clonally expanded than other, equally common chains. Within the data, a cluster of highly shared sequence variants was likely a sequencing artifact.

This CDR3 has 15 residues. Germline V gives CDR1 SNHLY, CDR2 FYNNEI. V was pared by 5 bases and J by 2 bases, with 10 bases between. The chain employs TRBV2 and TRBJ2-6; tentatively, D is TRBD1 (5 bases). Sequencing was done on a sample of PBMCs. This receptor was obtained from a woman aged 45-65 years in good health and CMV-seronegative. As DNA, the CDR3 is TGTGCCAGCAGTTCCCGGACAACTGGGGCCAACGTCCTGACTTTC. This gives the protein CASSSRTTGANVLTF.